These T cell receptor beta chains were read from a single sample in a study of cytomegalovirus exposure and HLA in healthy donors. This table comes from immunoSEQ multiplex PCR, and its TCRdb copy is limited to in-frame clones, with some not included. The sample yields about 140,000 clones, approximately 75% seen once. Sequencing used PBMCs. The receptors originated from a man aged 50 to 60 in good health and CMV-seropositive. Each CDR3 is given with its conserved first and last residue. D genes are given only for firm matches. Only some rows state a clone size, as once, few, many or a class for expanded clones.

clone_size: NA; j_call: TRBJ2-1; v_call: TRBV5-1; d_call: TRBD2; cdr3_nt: TGCGCCAGCAGCCGATTATCTAGCGGGGGGGCCGGTGAGCAGTTCTTC; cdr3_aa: CASSRLSSGGAGEQFF
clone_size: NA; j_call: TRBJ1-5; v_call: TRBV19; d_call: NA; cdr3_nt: TGTGCCAGTAGTATTGGCCGGGATGACGGGGTCCATTTT; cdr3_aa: CASSIGRDDGVHF
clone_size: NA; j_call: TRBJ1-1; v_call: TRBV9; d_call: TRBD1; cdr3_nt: TGTGCCAGCAGCGTAGGGTCCGGACAGGGCCCGAACACTGAAGCTTTCTTT; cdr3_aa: CASSVGSGQGPNTEAFF
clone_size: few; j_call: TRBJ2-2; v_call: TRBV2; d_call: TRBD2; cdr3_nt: TGTGCCAGCAGTCGCTATAGCGGGGGAAGTACCGGGGAGCTGTTTTTT; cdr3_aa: CASSRYSGGSTGELFF
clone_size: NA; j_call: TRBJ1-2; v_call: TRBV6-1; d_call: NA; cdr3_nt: TGTGCCAGCACCAACCCAGGGGCAGCTAACTATGGCTACACCTTC; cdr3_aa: CASTNPGAANYGYTF
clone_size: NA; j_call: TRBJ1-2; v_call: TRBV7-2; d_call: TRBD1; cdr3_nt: TGTGCCAGCAGCTTCGGGACAGGGGCTGTCTATGGCTACACCTTC; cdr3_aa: CASSFGTGAVYGYTF
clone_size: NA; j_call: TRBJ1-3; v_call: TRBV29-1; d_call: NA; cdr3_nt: TGCAGCGTGGGGCTAGGAAACACCATATATTTT; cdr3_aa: CSVGLGNTIYF
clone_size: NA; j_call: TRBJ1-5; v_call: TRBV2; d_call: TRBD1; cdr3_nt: TGTGCCAGCAGTGAAGGTGACAGGGGAAGCAATCAGCCCCAGCATTTT; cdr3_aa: CASSEGDRGSNQPQHF
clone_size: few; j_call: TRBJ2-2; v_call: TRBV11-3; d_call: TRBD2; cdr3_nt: TGTGCCAGCAGCCCTGTCAGACCGGGACTAGCGGGAGAGGAAACCGGGGAGCTGTTTTTT; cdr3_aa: CASSPVRPGLAGEETGELFF
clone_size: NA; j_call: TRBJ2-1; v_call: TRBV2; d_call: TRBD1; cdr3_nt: TGTGCCAGCAGTGAACAGGGGGTGGCCTACAATGAGCAGTTCTTC; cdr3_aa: CASSEQGVAYNEQFF
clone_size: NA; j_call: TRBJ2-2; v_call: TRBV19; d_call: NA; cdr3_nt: TGTGCCAGTAGCCTGAGAGCCGGGGAGCTGTTTTTT; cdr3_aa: CASSLRAGELFF
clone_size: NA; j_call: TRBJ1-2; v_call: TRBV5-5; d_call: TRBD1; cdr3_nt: TGTGCCAGCAGCCAGGGACAGGGGTTCAGGGCTAACTATGGCTACACCTTC; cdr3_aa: CASSQGQGFRANYGYTF
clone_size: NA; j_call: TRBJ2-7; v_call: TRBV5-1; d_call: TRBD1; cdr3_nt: TGCGCCAGCAGCTTTCAGGAGGACAGGGCCTACGAGCAGTACTTC; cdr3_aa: CASSFQEDRAYEQYF
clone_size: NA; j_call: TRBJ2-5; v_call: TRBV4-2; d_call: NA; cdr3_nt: TGTGCCAGCAGCCAAGATGGGGGGGGGCTCGCGGAGACCCAGTACTTC; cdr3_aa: CASSQDGGGLAETQYF
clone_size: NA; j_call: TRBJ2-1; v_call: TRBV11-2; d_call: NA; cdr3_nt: TGTGCCAGCAGCTTAGTTAGCGGAAACTACAATGAGCAGTTCTTC; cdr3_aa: CASSLVSGNYNEQFF
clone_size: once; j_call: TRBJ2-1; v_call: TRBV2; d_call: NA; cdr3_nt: TGTGCCAGCCTCAGGGTATACAATGAGCAGTTCTTC; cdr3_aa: CASLRVYNEQFF
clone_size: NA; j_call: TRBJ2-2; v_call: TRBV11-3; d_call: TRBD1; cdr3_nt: TGTGCCAGCAGTTTAACAGGGGGTTTGGACACCGGGGAGCTGTTTTTT; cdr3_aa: CASSLTGGLDTGELFF
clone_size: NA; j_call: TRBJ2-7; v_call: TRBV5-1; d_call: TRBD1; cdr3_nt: TGCGCCAGCAGCTTCCAGGGGACAGGGTTGGGTTTCGAGCAGTACTTC; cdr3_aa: CASSFQGTGLGFEQYF
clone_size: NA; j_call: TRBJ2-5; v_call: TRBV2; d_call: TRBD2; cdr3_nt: TGTGCCAGCAGGGGGGGGGAAGAGACCCAGTACTTC; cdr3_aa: CASRGGEETQYF
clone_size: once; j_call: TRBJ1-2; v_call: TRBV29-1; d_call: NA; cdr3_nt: TGCAGCGTTGAAGAGACAGACTATGGCTACACCTTC; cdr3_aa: CSVEETDYGYTF
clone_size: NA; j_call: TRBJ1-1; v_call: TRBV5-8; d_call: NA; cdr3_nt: TGTGCCAGCTTAGGAGGGGCCCTGAGCACTGAAGCTTTCTTT; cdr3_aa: CASLGGALSTEAFF
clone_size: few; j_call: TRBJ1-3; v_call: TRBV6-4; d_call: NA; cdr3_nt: TGTGCCAGCAGTGACTCAGGCAGGTACTCTGGAAACACCATATATTTT; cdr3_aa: CASSDSGRYSGNTIYF
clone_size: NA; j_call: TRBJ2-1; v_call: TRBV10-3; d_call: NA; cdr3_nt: TGTGCCACCCTTAATGTGAATGAGCAGTTCTTC; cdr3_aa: CATLNVNEQFF
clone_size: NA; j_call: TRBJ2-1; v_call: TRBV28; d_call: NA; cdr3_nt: TGTGCCAGCAGTTTTTCGAGGGCATCCTACAATGAGCAGTTCTTC; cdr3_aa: CASSFSRASYNEQFF